This paragraph covers one TCR beta chain sequence. Its target is unknown. The sample is drawn from a study of monozygotic twins with inflammatory bowel disease. Following a re-call of the 5' RACE reads, TCRdb has one entry per CDR3 protein and lacks DNA. Here the sample table reports some 450,000 distinct CDR3 sequences. Germline assignment: CDR1 MNHNS and CDR2 SASEGT. This CDR3 has 13 amino acids. Study-wide points: Reduced clonotype sharing with other individuals was observed in IBD patients relative to healthy twins, especially with disease activity.

Sequenced input: blood. This chain links TRBV6-1 with TRBJ2-7; there is no DNA to check the TCRdb D call of TRBD1. The sequence came from a human donor with ulcerative colitis or Crohn's disease, or a healthy co-twin of an affected twin (not recorded which). CDR3 amino acids: CATSGQGVGEQYF.